These 10 T cell receptor beta chains were sequenced from one sample in a study of Ad26.COV2.S vaccination and SARS-CoV-2 variants. Documented treatment: approximately 18 received Ad26.COV2.S at low or high dose, single or two shots; roughly 5 received placebo; per-sample allocation not given. After the first vaccine or placebo injection, samples were drawn on day 63. Generated by immunoSEQ multiplex PCR, the TCRdb table keeps only in-frame clones and is missing some. The sample contains approximately 350,000 clones, around 86% of which appear only once. Sequencing was performed on peripheral blood, taken in a trial of Ad26.COV2.S vaccine versus placebo. The receptors here all came from a person aged 18 to 65 who received the Ad26.COV2.S COVID-19 vaccine or a placebo.

V usage is TRBV4-2 and J usage is TRBJ1-1; D is uncertain. Germline CDR1 and CDR2: LGHNA and YNFKEQ. CDR3 length: 16 amino acids. The V end lost 0 bases, the J end lost 3 bases, and 14 bases lay between the germline ends. The CDR3 reads CASSQEFVDYDTEAFF. The DNA for the CDR3 is TGTGCCAGCAGCCAAGAGTTCGTGGATTACGACACTGAAGCTTTCTTT.

The chain employs TRBV4-2 and TRBJ1-3, with 7 bases that match TRBD1. CDR3 length: 14 amino acids. V was pared by 4 bases and J by 11 bases, with 11 bases of the junction left unmatched. Germline assignment: CDR1 LGHNA and CDR2 YNFKEQ. CDR3 in DNA: TGTGCCAGCAGCCCGAGAGGGGGCGCGGGGTCCATATATTTT. It yields the protein CASSPRGGAGSIYF.

This clone was seen a single time. The chain combines TRBV6-5 with TRBJ1-1; no firm D call. The CDR3 contains 14 residues. CDR1 is MNHEY and CDR2 is SVGAGI in the germline V gene. The V end was cut by 7 bases, the J end by 0 bases, with 12 bases between. The CDR3 reads CASTMSRLNTEAFF. The CDR3 nucleotides are TGTGCCAGCACAATGAGCAGGCTGAACACTGAAGCTTTCTTT.

This clone was picked up a small number of times. The CDR3 DNA reads TGTGCCAGCAGCTTAGGGTTTTCACCCCTCCACTTT. Translating gives CASSLGFSPLHF. The chain is built from TRBV5-8 and TRBJ1-6; D gene uncertain. CDR3 length equals 12 residues. V shed 2 bases and J shed 9 bases, with 6 bases lying between them. The V gene's germline CDR1 is SGHTS and CDR2 YDEGEE.

The chain has TRBV4-3 and TRBJ2-3, with D possibly matching TRBD2 (6 bases). This CDR3 has 16 residues. Trimming removed 1 base from V and 2 bases from J, with 13 bases in between. Germline V gene data show CDR1 as LGHNA and CDR2 as YSLEER. In nucleotides, the CDR3 is TGCGCCAGCAGCCAAGCCTTAACTAGCCTCACAGATACGCAGTATTTT. It is translated as CASSQALTSLTDTQYF.

The J gene is TRBJ2-7, the V gene TRBV6-5, with 8 bases matching TRBD1. The V gene's germline CDR1 is MNHEY and CDR2 SVGAGI. The CDR3 contains 15 residues. J gave up 7 bases and V 5 bases, and 13 bases lay outside the gene matches. In DNA form, the CDR3 reads TGTGCCAGCAGTCCTAGGACAGGGCGTTGGGGGGAGCAGTACTTC. Amino acid sequence: CASSPRTGRWGEQYF.

This chain links TRBV7-2 with TRBJ2-5; D unresolved. V lost 1 base, J lost 2 bases, and 5 bases lay in between. The CDR3 length is 13 residues. Germline values: CDR1 SGHTA, CDR2 FQGNSA. The CDR3 sequence is CASSLGQQETQYF. In nucleotides, the CDR3 is TGTGCCAGCAGCTTAGGGCAGCAAGAGACCCAGTACTTC.

J is TRBJ1-2 and V is TRBV30, with D possibly TRBD1 on 5 matching bases. This CDR3 is 15 amino acids long. V was trimmed by 1 base and J by 4 bases, leaving 16 bases between them. Germline V gene sequence: CDR1 GTSNPN, CDR2 SVGIG (reference sequence). The CDR3 region is CAWSAPGRGGYGYTF. CDR3 nucleotide sequence: TGTGCCTGGAGTGCCCCGGGTCGGGGGGGCTATGGCTACACCTTC.

V gene TRBV9 combines with J gene TRBJ2-1; D is possibly TRBD2 (6 bases). This CDR3 spans 16 amino acids. V was trimmed by 4 bases and J by 0 bases, leaving 14 bases between them. Germline CDR1 and CDR2: SGDLS and YYNGEE. DNA for the CDR3: TGTGCCAGCAGCCCCCGCGGGGTTAGCTCCTACAATGAGCAGTTCTTC. Translation gives CASSPRGVSSYNEQFF.

This clone was detected ten times or more. The DNA of the CDR3 is TGCACCAGCAGCCAAGGGGCAAACGAAGATCAGCCCCAGCATTTT. This gives the protein CTSSQGANEDQPQHF. The chain carries TRBV1 and TRBJ1-5; the DNA was not compared with TRBD1, the D call given in the table. TRBV1 is shown as a pseudogene. The CDR3 is made up of 15 amino acids.